A selection of T cell receptor beta chains follows, all from one sample in a study of blood T cell repertoires in COVID-19. The assay was immunoSEQ multiplex PCR, and TCRdb's table has in-frame clones only and misses some. The sample lists fewer than 120,000 clones, about four fifths occurring once. The sample taken for sequencing was peripheral blood. The source is a woman between 55 and 75 years old with acute or convalescent COVID-19. Each CDR3 is given with its conserved first and last residue. A D gene is named only where the DNA matches it firmly. Where a row states a size, it is once, few, many or the class of an expanded clone; other rows omit it.

d_call v_call clone_size cdr3_aa
NA TRBV5-4 NA CASSSDSFSGNTIYF
NA TRBV5-1 NA CASSLAGRQDSPLHF
TRBD1 TRBV28 NA CASSPIGTGSTEAFF
TRBD2 TRBV4-2 once CASSQTRLAGGPTDTQYF
NA TRBV6-6 NA CASSSRTETDTQYF
NA TRBV5-1 NA CASSLAGGDGTSGNTIYF
NA TRBV28 NA CASSTTDSNQPQHF
NA TRBV6-5 NA CASSNREGYTF
TRBD2 TRBV7-3 NA CASSPGLAGGRELFF
NA TRBV3-1/TRBV3-2 NA CASSQGEGYGYTF
TRBD1 TRBV19 few CASSSGQEAYGYTF